A selection of T cell receptor beta chains follows, all from one sample in a study of response to subunit inactivated influenza vaccine. MiXCR, applied by TCRdb to the RT-PCR reads, yields one record per CDR3 protein. Of roughly 500,000 distinct CDR3 sequences listed, 15% to 20% are singletons. The sequencing used CD4+ T cells sorted from PBMCs, collected approximately 25 months after vaccination. All receptors derive from a man aged 50 to 75 who received an inactivated influenza vaccine. Both conserved end residues are part of each CDR3. Each record gives: clone size, J gene, V gene, D gene, CDR3 protein, CDR3 DNA. A D gene is named only where the DNA matches it firmly. Expanded clones are given a class, and other clones once, few, many or no size at all.

abundance: few
j_gene: TRBJ2-7
v_gene: TRBV6-2/TRBV6-3
d_gene: TRBD1
CDR3aa: CASSSPGQAVYEQYF
CDR3nt: TGTGCCAGCAGTTCGCCGGGACAGGCCGTTTACGAGCAGTACTTC

abundance: -
j_gene: TRBJ1-2
v_gene: TRBV4-3
d_gene: -
CDR3aa: CASSQQTGARDYGYTF
CDR3nt: TGCGCCAGCAGCCAGCAAACCGGGGCGCGAGATTATGGCTACACCTTC

abundance: -
j_gene: TRBJ2-1
v_gene: TRBV5-5
d_gene: -
CDR3aa: CASSLVASANNEQFF
CDR3nt: TGTGCCAGCAGCTTGGTGGCTAGCGCCAACAATGAGCAGTTCTTC

abundance: few
j_gene: TRBJ2-1
v_gene: TRBV20-1
d_gene: TRBD2
CDR3aa: CSARDRLAGNNEQFF
CDR3nt: TGCAGTGCTAGAGACCGACTAGCGGGTAACAATGAGCAGTTCTTC

abundance: -
j_gene: TRBJ2-2
v_gene: TRBV5-1
d_gene: -
CDR3aa: CASRLAGVNTGELFF
CDR3nt: TGCGCCAGCAGGTTGGCAGGAGTGAACACCGGGGAGCTGTTTTTT

abundance: many
j_gene: TRBJ2-3
v_gene: TRBV4-3
d_gene: -
CDR3aa: CASSQDNFRTDTQYF
CDR3nt: TGCGCCAGCAGCCAAGATAACTTCCGCACAGATACGCAGTATTTT

abundance: once
j_gene: TRBJ1-1
v_gene: TRBV7-2
d_gene: -
CDR3aa: CASSLGGHRNTEAFF
CDR3nt: TGTGCCAGCAGCTTAGGGGGTCACAGGAACACTGAAGCTTTCTTT

abundance: few
j_gene: TRBJ1-1
v_gene: TRBV20-1
d_gene: -
CDR3aa: CSAQGGGSATEAFF
CDR3nt: TGCAGTGCCCAAGGGGGAGGGTCCGCGACTGAAGCTTTCTTT

abundance: -
j_gene: TRBJ2-1
v_gene: TRBV18
d_gene: -
CDR3aa: CASSAPSADEQFF
CDR3nt: TGTGCCAGCTCAGCTCCTAGCGCGGATGAGCAGTTCTTC

abundance: -
j_gene: TRBJ1-6
v_gene: TRBV30
d_gene: -
CDR3aa: CAWKEVLNSPLHF
CDR3nt: TGTGCCTGGAAGGAGGTCCTAAATTCACCCCTCCACTTT

abundance: many
j_gene: TRBJ2-7
v_gene: TRBV4-1
d_gene: -
CDR3aa: CASSFLRGGHSYEQYF
CDR3nt: TGCGCCAGCAGTTTTCTCCGCGGGGGACACTCCTACGAGCAGTACTTC

abundance: once
j_gene: TRBJ2-7
v_gene: TRBV16
d_gene: -
CDR3aa: CASCGGSHSYEQYF
CDR3nt: TGTGCCAGCTGTGGGGGTTCACACTCCTACGAGCAGTACTTC

abundance: many
j_gene: TRBJ2-3
v_gene: TRBV11-2
d_gene: TRBD2
CDR3aa: CASSLVSSGRAGTDTQYF
CDR3nt: TGTGCCAGCAGCTTAGTTTCCAGCGGGAGGGCCGGCACAGATACGCAGTATTTT

abundance: few
j_gene: TRBJ1-1
v_gene: TRBV20-1
d_gene: -
CDR3aa: CSANDGNTEAFF
CDR3nt: TGCAGTGCAAACGACGGGAACACTGAAGCTTTCTTT

abundance: few
j_gene: TRBJ2-1
v_gene: TRBV20-1
d_gene: TRBD2
CDR3aa: CSARGGLALNEQFF
CDR3nt: TGCAGTGCTAGAGGGGGACTAGCACTCAATGAGCAGTTCTTC

abundance: few
j_gene: TRBJ2-1
v_gene: TRBV27
d_gene: TRBD2
CDR3aa: CASRKIAGGNYNEQFF
CDR3nt: TGTGCCAGCAGAAAAATAGCGGGAGGGAACTACAATGAGCAGTTCTTC

abundance: many
j_gene: TRBJ2-3
v_gene: TRBV5-1
d_gene: -
CDR3aa: CASSFYEVTDTQYF
CDR3nt: TGCGCCAGCAGCTTTTACGAGGTCACAGATACGCAGTATTTT

abundance: -
j_gene: TRBJ1-1
v_gene: TRBV28
d_gene: TRBD1
CDR3aa: CASSAGGQGGPAFF
CDR3nt: TGTGCCAGCAGTGCCGGCGGACAGGGCGGTCCGGCTTTCTTT

abundance: many
j_gene: TRBJ2-2
v_gene: TRBV5-1
d_gene: -
CDR3aa: CASSFQGGENTGELFF
CDR3nt: TGCGCCAGCAGCTTTCAAGGGGGTGAGAACACCGGGGAGCTGTTTTTT

abundance: -
j_gene: TRBJ1-2
v_gene: TRBV12-3/TRBV12-4
d_gene: TRBD1
CDR3aa: CASSAGTGSHGYTF
CDR3nt: TGTGCCAGCAGTGCAGGGACAGGGAGTCATGGCTACACCTTC

abundance: -
j_gene: TRBJ1-5
v_gene: TRBV6-1
d_gene: TRBD1
CDR3aa: CASSRGQGKVYQPQHF
CDR3nt: TGTGCCAGCAGTAGGGGACAGGGGAAGGTCTATCAGCCCCAGCATTTT

abundance: -
j_gene: TRBJ2-1
v_gene: TRBV15
d_gene: TRBD1
CDR3aa: CATSRAGTENNEQFF
CDR3nt: TGTGCCACCAGCAGAGCCGGGACAGAAAACAATGAGCAGTTCTTC

abundance: -
j_gene: TRBJ2-5
v_gene: TRBV10-3
d_gene: -
CDR3aa: CAISESKQQETQYF
CDR3nt: TGTGCCATCAGTGAGTCGAAACAGCAAGAGACCCAGTACTTC

abundance: -
j_gene: TRBJ2-3
v_gene: TRBV18
d_gene: -
CDR3aa: CASSPISQGSTDTQYF
CDR3nt: TGTGCCAGCTCACCAATCTCACAGGGAAGCACAGATACGCAGTATTTT

abundance: few
j_gene: TRBJ2-3
v_gene: TRBV12-3/TRBV12-4
d_gene: TRBD2
CDR3aa: CASSFSSGGFTDTQYF
CDR3nt: TGTGCCAGCAGTTTTTCTAGCGGGGGTTTCACAGATACGCAGTATTTT

abundance: few
j_gene: TRBJ2-5
v_gene: TRBV20-1
d_gene: TRBD1
CDR3aa: CSAREDRGLTQGKETQYF
CDR3nt: TGCAGTGCTAGAGAGGACAGGGGGTTAACCCAGGGCAAAGAGACCCAGTACTTC

abundance: -
j_gene: TRBJ2-2
v_gene: TRBV12-3/TRBV12-4
d_gene: -
CDR3aa: CASLRVGELFF
CDR3nt: TGTGCCAGCTTAAGGGTTGGGGAGCTGTTTTTT